Sequencing of this TCR beta chain was carried out in a study of blood T cell repertoires in COVID-19. V dropped 2 bases and J dropped 4 bases, with 9 bases sitting between them. The germline CDR1 and CDR2 sequences are LNHDA and SQIVND (reference sequence). This CDR3 has 15 amino acids. Clones were read by immunoSEQ multiplex PCR, and TCRdb kept only the in-frame ones, dropping some. Among over 120,000 clones, roughly 88% were seen once, and the ten largest hold around 1.9%. Sequencing was performed on peripheral blood. The rearrangement uses TRBV19 and TRBJ2-6; weak D call: TRBD1 (5 bases). The sequence was collected from a man aged 65 to 85 with acute or convalescent COVID-19. The CDR3 nucleotides are TGTGCCAGTAGTATATGGAGACAGGGGGCCAACGTCCTGACTTTC. Its translation is CASSIWRQGANVLTF.